What follows are 9 T cell receptor beta chains derived from one specimen sequenced in a study of shared clonotypes between healthy human individuals. TCRdb's table, derived via immunoSEQ multiplex PCR, lists solely in-frame clones and lacks some. The sample consists of roughly 760,000 clones, roughly 70% of them appearing once. Sequenced material: memory CD4+ T cells sorted from blood. Subset of the sample: CD45RA-negative fraction. These TCRs come from a woman aged 25 to 39 in good health.

The chain joins TRBV18 to TRBJ1-1, with D hard to call. The CDR3 is 15 residues long. CDR1 is KGHSH, CDR2 LQKENI, per germline. V was shortened by 2 bases and J by 3 bases, with 13 bases between the two germline ends. Here the CDR3 reads CASSPRDVIDTEAFF. CDR3 DNA: TGTGCCAGCTCACCAAGGGATGTCATTGACACTGAAGCTTTCTTT. The whole variable domain, filled in from reference TRBV18 and TRBJ1-1, reads NAGVMQNPRHLVRRRGQEARLRCSPMKGHSHVYWYRQLPEEGLKFMVYLQKENIIDESGMPKERFSAEFPKEGPSILRIQQVVRGDSAAYFCASSPRDVIDTEAFFGQGTRLTVV.

This chain links TRBV5-1 with TRBJ2-7; 10 positions agree with TRBD1. CDR3 size: 14 residues. With 4 bases clipped from V and 3 bases from J, the junction kept 4 bases outside the gene matches. Looked up from germline, CDR1 is SGHRS and CDR2 is YFSETQ. In nucleotides, the CDR3 is TGCGCCAGCAGCCTGGACAGGGGGAACTACGAGCAGTACTTC. This translates into CASSLDRGNYEQYF. Using reference TRBV5-1 and TRBJ2-7 for the parts outside the CDR3, the full variable domain is KAGVTQTPRYLIKTRGQQVTLSCSPISGHRSVSWYQQTPGQGLQFLFEYFSETQRNKGNFPGRFSGRQFSNSRSEMNVSTLELGDSALYLCASSLDRGNYEQYFGPGTRLTVT.

The V and J genes are TRBV7-2 and TRBJ2-7; 12 bases line up with TRBD2. This CDR3 region has 16 residues. Germline CDR1 is SGHTA and CDR2 is FQGNSA. Trimming cost V 2 bases and J 0 bases; bases outside gene matches: 2. The CDR3 nucleotides are TGTGCCAGCAGCTTAACTAGCGGGGGGAGCTCCTACGAGCAGTACTTC. Translating gives CASSLTSGGSSYEQYF.

This rearrangement joins TRBV7-2 to TRBJ2-2; D is unresolved. Trimming stripped 2 bases from V and 1 base from J, with 8 bases between. Germline CDR1 and CDR2: SGHTA and FQGNSA. The CDR3 length is 15 residues. CDR3 bases: TGTGCCAGCAGCTTACGGTCGAGGAACACCGGGGAGCTGTTTTTT. This encodes CASSLRSRNTGELFF.

The chain recombines TRBV7-9 with TRBJ2-2; maybe TRBD1 (7 bases). Trimming left V 5 bases short and J 7 bases short, with 14 bases between. Germline V CDR1 and CDR2: SEHNR, FQNEAQ (reference sequence). This CDR3 spans 14 amino acids. CDR3 DNA: TGTGCCAGCAGCCGGGACAGCGGGCTCGGGGAGCTGTTTTTT. Protein sequence: CASSRDSGLGELFF.

The chain is built from TRBV7-3 and TRBJ2-2, with D unresolved. Per the germline V gene, CDR1 is SGHTA and CDR2 is FQGTGA. This CDR3 has 17 amino acids. Trimming took off 5 bases at V and 2 bases at J, with 18 bases between the two ends. The CDR3: CASSGQPGRINTGELFF. CDR3 nucleotide sequence: TGTGCCAGCAGCGGTCAACCGGGCAGAATTAACACCGGGGAGCTGTTTTTT.

CDR3 sequence (DNA): TGTGCCAGCAGCTCCACCGCCGTCACCGGGGAGCTGTTTTTT. Protein product: CASSSTAVTGELFF. This rearrangement joins TRBV13 to TRBJ2-2; unclear D gene. The CDR3 covers 14 residues. Deletions cut 4 bases from V and 4 bases from J, with 10 bases between. Germline V gene sequence: CDR1 PRHDT, CDR2 FYEKMQ (reference sequence).

The chain links TRBV7-2 to TRBJ2-3, with D tentatively TRBD1 (5 bases). Germline V lookup: CDR1 SGHTA, CDR2 FQGNSA. CDR3 size: 15 residues. Trimming removed 5 bases at V and 1 base at J, with 13 bases between. This CDR3 is CASSKDMSRTDTQYF. Here the CDR3 DNA reads TGTGCCAGCAGCAAGGACATGTCTCGCACAGATACGCAGTATTTT.

This chain joins TRBV9 and TRBJ2-3; 9 bases are shared with TRBD2. The J segment lost 3 bases and the V segment lost 2 bases, leaving 4 bases of the junction unmatched. The CDR3 runs to 15 residues. The germline CDR1 and CDR2 sequences are SGDLS and YYNGEE. The CDR3 DNA is TGTGCCAGCAGCGTCCACGGACTAGCGACAGATACGCAGTATTTT. Translation gives CASSVHGLATDTQYF.